This TCR beta chain appears in the sequencing data of a study of T cells in localized non-small cell lung cancer (TCRdb year 2020). For context, the study as a whole: The study analyzed T cell repertoires of 236 early-stage NSCLC patients, comparing tumors and uninvolved tumor-adjacent lungs. The cohort consisted of approximately 220 treatment-naive NSCLC patients whose localized lung tumors had been resected. NSCLC patients had a mean age of approximately 72 years, and fewer than 150 were male and 85 to 110 female. What the research found in general, with its limitations: Longer overall survival was associated with higher blood T cell density, whereas shorter survival was associated with higher adjacent-lung clonality. A median of about 53 of the top 100 tumor clones were detected in paired uninvolved adjacent lung, and around 30 of these tumor clones were also found among the top 100 clones of the paired uninvolved adjacent lung. Because multi-region tumor sequencing was not performed, intratumor heterogeneity could not be ruled out. Uninvolved tumor-adjacent lung showed the highest T cell clonality, higher than tumor, which suggests more focused antigenic responses in the uninvolved tumor-adjacent lung. Because of the exploratory design, TCR variables were selected using unadjusted p-values without false-discovery rate correction.

The immunoSEQ Assay was used to sequence TCR beta CDR3 regions from DNA. As for the original processing: To compute T cell density, TCR beta template counts were normalized to usable DNA, which was estimated by amplifying housekeeping genes. Using the preseqR package, richness was estimated by extrapolating to 120,000 templates for tissue samples and 400,000 templates for PBMC samples. Clonality was defined by subtracting Pielou's evenness from one. Tissue-enriched TCRs were identified by differential abundance testing using productive amino-acid clonotypes, minimum total count 5 and alpha 0.1. The Jaccard Index and the Morisita Overlap Index were used to measure repertoire overlap between compartments. GLIPH clustered TCR beta CDR3s with public tetramer-defined viral CDR3s; viral motifs required at least three viral sequences plus V-gene enrichment. TCRdb retrieved this table from immuneACCESS and kept in-frame rearrangements only. Not all clones are present; in checked studies, unresolved V genes account for under half, and no reason is known for the remainder. The V and J calls and clone size were taken over from that table, and D and trimming were inferred from the DNA. This sample comprises 30,000 to 35,000 clones, approximately 91% of them detected only once. The top ten hold 4.2% of the sample.

Sequences SGHDN (CDR1) and FVKESK (CDR2) are obtained from the germline V gene. V is clipped by 0 bases and J by 1 base, and the sequence between their germline boundaries is 9 bases long. From cysteine to phenylalanine, the CDR3 is 15 amino acids long. Only CDR3 DNA remains: 45 bases, in frame from the first base. Regarding this clone: Its target antigen remains unknown. The input lacks base qualities; no much larger clone sits a single base away.

At diagnosis, tumor, uninvolved tumor-adjacent lung and peripheral blood were collected and then preserved as a mix of FFPE and fresh-frozen material. For TCR repertoire profiling, blood samples were analyzed as peripheral blood mononuclear cells. Material: peripheral blood, obtained before any cancer treatment. The clonotype comes from a woman aged 40 to 75 with stage I lung adenocarcinoma. The receptor chain draws on TRBV14 and TRBJ2-5, with no D gene named confidently. CDR3 region: CASSQEVGFQETQYF. Here is the DNA: TGTGCCAGCAGCCAAGAGGTTGGTTTCCAAGAGACCCAGTACTTC. This CDR3, with the reference TRBV14 and TRBJ2-5 proteins standing in past its ends, gives the full variable domain EAGVTQFPSHSVIEKGQTVTLRCDPISGHDNLYWYRRVMGKEIKFLLHFVKESKQDESGMPNNRFLAERTGGTYSTLKVQPAELEDSGVYFCASSQEVGFQETQYFGPGTRLLVL.